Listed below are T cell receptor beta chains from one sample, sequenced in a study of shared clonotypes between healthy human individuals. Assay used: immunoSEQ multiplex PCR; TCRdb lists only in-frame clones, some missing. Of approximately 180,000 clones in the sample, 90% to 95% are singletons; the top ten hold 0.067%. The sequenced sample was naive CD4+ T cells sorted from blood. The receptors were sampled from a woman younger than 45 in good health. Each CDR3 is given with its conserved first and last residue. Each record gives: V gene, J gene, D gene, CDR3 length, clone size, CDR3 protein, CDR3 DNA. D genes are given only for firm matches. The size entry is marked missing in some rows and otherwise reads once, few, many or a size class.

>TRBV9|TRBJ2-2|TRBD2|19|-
CASSRNRLAGGPDTGELFF
TGTGCCAGCAGCCGCAACAGACTAGCGGGAGGGCCGGACACCGGGGAGCTGTTTTTT
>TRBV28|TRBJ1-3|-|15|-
CASSPGASAGNTIYF
TGTGCCAGCAGTCCAGGGGCTAGCGCTGGAAACACCATATATTTT
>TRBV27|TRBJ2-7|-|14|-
CASSLRVRTYEQYF
TGTGCCAGCAGTTTGCGAGTCCGTACCTACGAGCAGTACTTC
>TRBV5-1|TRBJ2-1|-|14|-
CASSLAASYNEQFF
TGCGCCAGCAGCTTGGCGGCTAGCTACAATGAGCAGTTCTTC
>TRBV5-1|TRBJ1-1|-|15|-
CASSFGGTDVVEAFF
TGCGCCAGCAGCTTTGGGGGGACCGACGTAGTTGAAGCTTTCTTT
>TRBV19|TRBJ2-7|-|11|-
CASSSHYEQYF
TGTGCCAGTAGTTCACACTACGAGCAGTACTTC
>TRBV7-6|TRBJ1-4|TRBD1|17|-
CASSHPWDRETRGKLFF
TGTGCCAGCAGCCACCCCTGGGACAGAGAAACTCGGGGAAAACTGTTTTTT
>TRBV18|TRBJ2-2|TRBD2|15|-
CASSPGLAGTGELFF
TGTGCCAGCTCACCGGGACTAGCGGGAACCGGGGAGCTGTTTTTT
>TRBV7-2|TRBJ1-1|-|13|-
CASSLVADTEAFF
TGTGCCAGCAGCTTAGTTGCGGACACTGAAGCTTTCTTT
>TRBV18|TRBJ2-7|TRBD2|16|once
CASSIAGTARGYEQYF
TGTGCCAGCTCAATAGCGGGAACAGCCAGGGGCTACGAGCAGTACTTC
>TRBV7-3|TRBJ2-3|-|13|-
CASSLQGSDTQYF
TGTGCCAGCAGCTTACAGGGATCAGATACGCAGTATTTT
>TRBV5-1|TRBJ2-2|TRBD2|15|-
CASSDLTGGAGELFF
TGCGCCAGCAGTGACCTAACGGGAGGGGCCGGGGAGCTGTTTTTT
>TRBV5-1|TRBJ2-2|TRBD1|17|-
CASMGFSGTGVPGELFF
TGCGCCAGCATGGGGTTTTCCGGGACAGGGGTACCCGGGGAGCTGTTTTTT
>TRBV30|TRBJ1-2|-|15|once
CAWREQGLFNYGYTF
TGTGCCTGGAGGGAACAGGGTTTGTTCAACTATGGCTACACCTTC
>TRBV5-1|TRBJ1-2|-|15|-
CASSLDLGSSNGYTF
TGCGCCAGCAGCTTGGATCTGGGATCGTCGAATGGCTACACCTTC